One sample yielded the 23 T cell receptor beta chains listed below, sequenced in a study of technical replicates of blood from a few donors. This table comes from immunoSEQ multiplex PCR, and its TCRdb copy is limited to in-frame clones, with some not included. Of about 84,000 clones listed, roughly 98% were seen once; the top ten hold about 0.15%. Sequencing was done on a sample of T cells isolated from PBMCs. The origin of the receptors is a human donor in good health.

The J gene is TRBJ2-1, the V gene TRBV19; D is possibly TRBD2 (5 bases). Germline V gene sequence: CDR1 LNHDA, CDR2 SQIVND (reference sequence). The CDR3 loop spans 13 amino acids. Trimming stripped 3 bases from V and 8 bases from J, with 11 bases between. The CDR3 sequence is CASSMWGVDEQFF. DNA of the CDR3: TGTGCCAGTAGTATGTGGGGAGTCGATGAGCAGTTCTTC.

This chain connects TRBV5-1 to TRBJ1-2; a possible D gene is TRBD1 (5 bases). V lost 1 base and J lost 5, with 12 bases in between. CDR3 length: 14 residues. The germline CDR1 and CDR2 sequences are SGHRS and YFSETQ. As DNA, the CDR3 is TGCGCCAGCAGCTTGAGGGGAGGGGATTATGGCTACACCTTC. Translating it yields CASSLRGGDYGYTF.

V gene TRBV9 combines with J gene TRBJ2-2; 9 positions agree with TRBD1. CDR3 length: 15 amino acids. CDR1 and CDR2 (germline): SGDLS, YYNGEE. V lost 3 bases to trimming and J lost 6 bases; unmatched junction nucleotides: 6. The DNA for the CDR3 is TGTGCCAGCAGCGCCCGGGACAGGGCCCCCGGGGAGCTGTTTTTT. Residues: CASSARDRAPGELFF.

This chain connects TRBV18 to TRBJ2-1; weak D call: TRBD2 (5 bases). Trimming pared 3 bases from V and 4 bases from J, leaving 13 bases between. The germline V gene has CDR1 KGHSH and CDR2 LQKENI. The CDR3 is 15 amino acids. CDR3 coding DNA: TGTGCCAGCTCACCTAGCGAGAGTACTTACAATGAGCAGTTCTTC. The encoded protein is CASSPSESTYNEQFF.

Here the CDR3 DNA reads TGCGCCAGCAGCGACAGGTCCTACGAGCAGTACTTC. Translating gives CASSDRSYEQYF. The chain combines TRBV4-1 with TRBJ2-7; D might be TRBD1 (6 bases). The CDR3 is 12 residues long. V lost 5 bases, J lost 1 base, and 6 bases lay in between. From germline, CDR1 is MGHRA and CDR2 YSYEKL.

The CDR3 spells CAWNRQGARTEAFF. CDR3 in DNA: TGTGCCTGGAATAGACAGGGGGCGCGGACTGAAGCTTTCTTT. This sequence joins TRBV30 and TRBJ1-1, with TRBD1 matching over 10 bases. This CDR3 is 14 amino acids long. In germline, CDR1 is GTSNPN, CDR2 SVGIG (reference sequence). V dropped 4 bases and J dropped 5; count of bases not matched to a gene: 7. Variable domain in full (rest from reference TRBV30 and TRBJ1-1): SQTIHQWPATLVQPVGSPLSLECTVEGTSNPNLYWYRQAAGRGLQLLFYSVGIGQISSEVPQNLSASRPQDRQFILSSKKLLLSDSGFYLCAWNRQGARTEAFFGQGTRLTVV.

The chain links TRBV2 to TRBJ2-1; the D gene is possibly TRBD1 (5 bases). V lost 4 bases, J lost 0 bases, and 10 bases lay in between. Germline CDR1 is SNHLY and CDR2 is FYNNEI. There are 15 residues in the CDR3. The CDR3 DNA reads TGTGCCAGCAGTGCCGACAGCAACTCCTACAATGAGCAGTTCTTC. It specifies CASSADSNSYNEQFF.

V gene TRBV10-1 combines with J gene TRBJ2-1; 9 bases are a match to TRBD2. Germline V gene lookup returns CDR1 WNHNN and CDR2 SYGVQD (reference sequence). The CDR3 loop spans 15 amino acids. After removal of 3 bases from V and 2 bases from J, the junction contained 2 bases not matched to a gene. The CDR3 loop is CASSDGGGAYNEQFF. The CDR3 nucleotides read TGCGCCAGCAGTGATGGCGGGGGGGCCTACAATGAGCAGTTCTTC.

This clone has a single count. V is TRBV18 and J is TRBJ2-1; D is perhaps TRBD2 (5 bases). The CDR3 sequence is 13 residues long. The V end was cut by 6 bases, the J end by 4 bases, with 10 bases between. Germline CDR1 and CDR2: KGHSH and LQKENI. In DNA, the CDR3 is TGTGCCAGCTCTCCTACTAGTTACAATGAGCAGTTCTTC. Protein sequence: CASSPTSYNEQFF.

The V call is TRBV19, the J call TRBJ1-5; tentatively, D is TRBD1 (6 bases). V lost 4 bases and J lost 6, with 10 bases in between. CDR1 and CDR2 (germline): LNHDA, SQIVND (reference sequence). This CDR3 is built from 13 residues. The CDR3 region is CASSTGDRQPQHF. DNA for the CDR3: TGTGCCAGTAGTACAGGGGACCGTCAGCCCCAGCATTTT.

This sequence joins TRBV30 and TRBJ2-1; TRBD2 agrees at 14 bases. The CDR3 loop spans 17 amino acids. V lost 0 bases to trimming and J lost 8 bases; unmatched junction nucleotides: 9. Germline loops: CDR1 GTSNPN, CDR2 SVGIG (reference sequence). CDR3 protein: CAWSVGTSGRRVDEQFF. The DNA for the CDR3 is TGTGCCTGGAGTGTCGGGACTAGCGGGAGAAGGGTCGATGAGCAGTTCTTC.

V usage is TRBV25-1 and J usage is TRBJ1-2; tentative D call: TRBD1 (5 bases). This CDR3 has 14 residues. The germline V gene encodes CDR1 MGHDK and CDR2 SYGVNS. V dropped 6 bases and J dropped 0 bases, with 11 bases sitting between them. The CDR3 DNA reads TGTGCCAGCAGCCCAGGGATAGCTAACTATGGCTACACCTTC. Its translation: CASSPGIANYGYTF.

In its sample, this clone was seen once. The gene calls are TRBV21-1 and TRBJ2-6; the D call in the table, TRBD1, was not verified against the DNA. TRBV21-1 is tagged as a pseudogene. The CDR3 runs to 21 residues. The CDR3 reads CASSKDLYEGQGVMGANVLTF. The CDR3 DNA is TGTGCCAGCAGCAAAGACCTGTATGAGGGACAGGGCGTAATGGGGGCCAACGTCCTGACTTTC.

CDR3 loop: CASSSTPDYPQNNEQFF. CDR3 sequence (DNA): TGTGCCAGCAGCTCGACCCCAGACTATCCCCAAAACAATGAGCAGTTCTTC. The J gene is TRBJ2-1, the V gene TRBV5-6, with D possibly TRBD2 on 5 matching bases. The CDR3 contains 17 residues. Germline CDR1 is SGHDT and CDR2 is YYEEEE. Trimming took 3 bases from V and 5 from J, leaving 21 bases between them.

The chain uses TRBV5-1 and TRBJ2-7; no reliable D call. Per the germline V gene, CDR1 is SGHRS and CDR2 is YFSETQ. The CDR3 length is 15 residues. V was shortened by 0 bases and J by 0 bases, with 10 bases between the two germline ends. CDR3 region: CASSLAQRSSYEQYF. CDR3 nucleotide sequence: TGCGCCAGCAGCTTGGCTCAGAGGAGCTCCTACGAGCAGTACTTC.

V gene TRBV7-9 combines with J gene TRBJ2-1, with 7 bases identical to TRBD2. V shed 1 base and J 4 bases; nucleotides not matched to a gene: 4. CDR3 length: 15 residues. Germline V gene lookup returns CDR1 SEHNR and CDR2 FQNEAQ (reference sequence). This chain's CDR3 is CASSLGLAAYNEQFF. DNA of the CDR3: TGTGCCAGCAGCTTAGGCCTAGCGGCATACAATGAGCAGTTCTTC.

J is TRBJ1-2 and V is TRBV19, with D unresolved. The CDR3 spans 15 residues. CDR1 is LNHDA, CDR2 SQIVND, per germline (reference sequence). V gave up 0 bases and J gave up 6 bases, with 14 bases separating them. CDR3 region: CASSIDRLAGDGYTF. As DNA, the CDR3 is TGTGCCAGTAGTATAGATCGGTTGGCCGGGGATGGCTACACCTTC.

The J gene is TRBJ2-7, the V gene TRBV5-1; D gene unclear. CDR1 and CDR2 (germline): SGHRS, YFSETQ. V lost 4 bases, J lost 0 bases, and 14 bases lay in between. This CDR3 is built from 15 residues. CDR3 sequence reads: CASSSRSASSYEQYF. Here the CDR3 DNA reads TGCGCCAGCAGCAGTCGAAGTGCGAGCTCCTACGAGCAGTACTTC.

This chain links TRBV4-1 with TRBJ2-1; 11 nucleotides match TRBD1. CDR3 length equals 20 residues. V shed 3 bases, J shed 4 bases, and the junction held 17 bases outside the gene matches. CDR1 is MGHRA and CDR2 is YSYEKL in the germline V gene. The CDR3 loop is CASSHRTGGRGGRVYNEQFF. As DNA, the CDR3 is TGCGCCAGCAGCCATAGGACAGGGGGCCGGGGCGGGAGAGTTTACAATGAGCAGTTCTTC.

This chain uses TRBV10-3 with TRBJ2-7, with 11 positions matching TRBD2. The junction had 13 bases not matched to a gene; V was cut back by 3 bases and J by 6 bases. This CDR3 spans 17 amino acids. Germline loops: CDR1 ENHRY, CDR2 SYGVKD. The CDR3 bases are TGTGCCATCAGTGAATTAGCGGGAGGGCCGGTAGTTGGCGAGCAGTACTTC. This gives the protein CAISELAGGPVVGEQYF.

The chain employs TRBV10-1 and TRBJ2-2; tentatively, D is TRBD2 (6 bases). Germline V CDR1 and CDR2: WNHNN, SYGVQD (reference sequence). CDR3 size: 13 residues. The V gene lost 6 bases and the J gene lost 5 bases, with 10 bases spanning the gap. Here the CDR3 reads CASRPGLTGELFF. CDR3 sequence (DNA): TGCGCCAGCAGACCGGGACTGACCGGGGAGCTGTTTTTT.

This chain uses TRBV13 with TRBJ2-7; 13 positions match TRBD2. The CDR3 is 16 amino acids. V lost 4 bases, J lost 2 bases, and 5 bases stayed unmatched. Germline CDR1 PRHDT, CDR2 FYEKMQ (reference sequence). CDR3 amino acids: CASSYGLAGETYEQYF. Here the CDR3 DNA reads TGTGCCAGCAGCTACGGACTAGCGGGGGAGACCTACGAGCAGTACTTC. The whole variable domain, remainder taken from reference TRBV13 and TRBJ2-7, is AAGVIQSPRHLIKEKRETATLKCYPIPRHDTVYWYQQGPGQDPQFLISFYEKMQSDKGSIPDRFSAQQFSDYHSELNMSSLELGDSALYFCASSYGLAGETYEQYFGPGTRLTVT.

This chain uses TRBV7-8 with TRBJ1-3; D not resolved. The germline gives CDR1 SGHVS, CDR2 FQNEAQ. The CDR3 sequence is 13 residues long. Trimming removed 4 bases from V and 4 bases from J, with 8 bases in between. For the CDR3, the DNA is TGTGCCAGCAGCTCAGAACCGGGAAACACCATATATTTT. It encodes CASSSEPGNTIYF.